This is a list of T cell receptor beta chains from one sample in a study of blood T cells in healthy people across ages. TCRdb re-called the 5' RACE reads with MiXCR, one entry per CDR3 protein. The repertoire consists of 1.5 million to 2 million distinct CDR3 sequences, with about 30% occurring once and the leading ten covering approximately 7.7%. The sequenced sample consisted of blood. The source of these receptors is a woman aged 25 to 45 in good health. Each CDR3 is given with its conserved first and last residue. The order of the fields is J gene, V gene, CDR3 length, D gene, clone size, CDR3 protein, CDR3 DNA. A D gene is named only where the DNA matches it firmly. For some rows the clone size is stated as once, few or many, or as a class when expanded; others skip it.

TRBJ2-7,TRBV7-9,16,TRBD2,-,CASSRYGTRTSYEQYF,TGTGCCAGCAGTCGATACGGGACTAGGACCTCCTACGAGCAGTACTTC
TRBJ2-7,TRBV5-1,13,-,-,CASGLNGNYEQYF,TGCGCCAGCGGACTGAACGGAAACTACGAGCAGTACTTC
TRBJ1-1,TRBV18,14,-,-,CASSPRQGNPEAFF,TGTGCCAGCTCACCACGGCAGGGTAACCCTGAAGCTTTCTTT
TRBJ1-5,TRBV20-1,14,-,few,CSVTTGTPDQPQHF,TGCAGTGTCACGACCGGGACACCGGATCAGCCCCAGCATTTT
TRBJ2-4,TRBV6-7,13,-,-,CASSYSSEDEQYF,TGTGCCAGCAGTTACTCGTCCGAAGATGAGCAGTACTTC
TRBJ2-1,TRBV5-1,20,TRBD2,few,CASTSATPFSGGSPYSEQFF,TGCGCCAGCACGTCAGCAACACCATTTAGCGGGGGGTCCCCGTACAGTGAGCAGTTCTTC
TRBJ2-3,TRBV6-5,14,-,many,CASGRGTPPDTQYF,TGTGCCAGCGGTAGGGGTACGCCGCCAGATACGCAGTATTTT
TRBJ2-1,TRBV7-9,16,-,-,CASALGVGGGSDEQFF,TGTGCCAGCGCGTTAGGAGTAGGTGGCGGGTCGGATGAGCAGTTCTTC
TRBJ1-4,TRBV7-2,14,-,-,CASSQTTTNEKLFF,TGTGCCAGCAGCCAGACGACAACTAATGAAAAACTGTTTTTT
TRBJ2-7,TRBV20-1,15,-,few,CSARVKRLRGYEQYF,TGCAGTGCTAGAGTCAAGCGTCTAAGGGGCTACGAGCAGTACTTC
TRBJ2-1,TRBV29-1,12,TRBD1,few,CSVIRDSDEQFF,TGCAGCGTGATCCGGGACAGCGATGAGCAGTTCTTC
TRBJ1-1,TRBV6-5,14,TRBD1,many,CASIDRGSGTEAFF,TGTGCCAGCATCGACAGGGGGTCTGGGACTGAAGCTTTCTTT
TRBJ1-1,TRBV12-3/TRBV12-4,14,TRBD1,few,CASRRQGVSTEAFF,TGTGCCAGCAGGCGACAGGGGGTAAGCACTGAAGCTTTCTTT
TRBJ2-1,TRBV2,16,TRBD2,-,CASSEIAGGLSNEQFF,TGTGCCAGCAGTGAGATAGCGGGAGGGCTTTCCAATGAGCAGTTCTTC
TRBJ1-2,TRBV6-6,15,-,many,CASSYRQGLEYGYTF,TGTGCCAGCAGTTATCGGCAGGGGTTAGAATATGGCTACACCTTC
TRBJ1-2,TRBV27,14,-,once,CASSPTRGAYGYTF,TGTGCCAGCAGTCCTACACGGGGAGCCTATGGCTACACCTTC
TRBJ1-6,TRBV28,12,-,-,CASYPQQGPLHF,TGTGCCAGCTATCCCCAACAGGGTCCCCTCCACTTT
TRBJ1-2,TRBV12-3/TRBV12-4,15,-,-,CASSFSLGGPYGYTF,TGTGCCAGCAGTTTCTCGTTGGGAGGGCCCTATGGCTACACCTTC
TRBJ2-7,TRBV28,15,TRBD2,many,CASTTTSTSSYEQYF,TGTGCCAGCACCACGACTAGCACCAGCTCCTACGAGCAGTACTTC
TRBJ1-1,TRBV2,13,-,-,CASSAGEVLEAFF,TGTGCCAGCAGTGCCGGGGAGGTGTTGGAAGCTTTCTTT
TRBJ2-3,TRBV29-1,12,-,-,CSAGRKEWAQYF,TGCAGCGCGGGCCGCAAGGAATGGGCGCAGTATTTT
TRBJ2-2,TRBV20-1,17,TRBD2,-,CSARGLAGGPTGGELFF,TGCAGTGCTAGAGGACTAGCGGGAGGGCCGACCGGCGGGGAGCTGTTTTTT
TRBJ2-1,TRBV27,17,TRBD1,-,CASGSDGRDRVYNEQFF,TGTGCCAGCGGTTCGGATGGTCGGGACAGAGTCTACAATGAGCAGTTCTTC